This T cell receptor beta chain derives from a study of blood T cell repertoires in COVID-19. Study at large: Acute and convalescent COVID-19 samples came from the United States, Italy and Spain. The cDNA or gDNA used as material had been derived from T cells, B-cell-depleted T cells, or PBMCs.

Sequencing used immunoSEQ multiplex PCR; TCRdb keeps in-frame clones, though not all of them. The table has around 270,000 clones, 80% to 95% seen once; the top ten hold just over 2.5%. The TCR comes from a person aged 18 to 35 with COVID-19, enrolled during active disease. The sequencing sample was made of peripheral blood.

The CDR3 bases are TGTGCCAGCAGCTATACTTTCAGGGGGCGCAGGACTGAAGCTTTCTTT. It codes for CASSYTFRGRRTEAFF. The chain combines TRBV11-2 with TRBJ1-1; TRBD1 aligns across 8 bases. The CDR3 is 16 residues long. The germline gives CDR1 SGHAT, CDR2 FQNNGV. Trimming cost V 4 bases and J 5 bases; bases outside gene matches: 12.